What follows are 16 T cell receptor beta chains derived from one specimen sequenced in a study of T cell changes during pregnancy in multiple sclerosis. Data came from immunoSEQ multiplex PCR; TCRdb stores just in-frame clones and leaves some out. The repertoire holds 95,000 to 110,000 clones, around 90% seen once, with 0.78% in the top ten. Here the sequenced sample was peripheral blood, taken in the third trimester of pregnancy. Receptors were obtained from a female donor in good health, enrolled as a control in a pregnancy study.

In its sample, this clone was seen once. The chain couples TRBV6-1 to TRBJ1-5; no clear D gene. Trimming shortened V by 2 bases and J by 7 bases, and 9 bases separated the two germline ends. The V gene's germline CDR1 is MNHNS and CDR2 SASEGT. CDR3 size: 13 residues. CDR3 nucleotide sequence: TGTGCCAGCAGTGAACGGGAGGAACAGCCCCAGCATTTT. Translated: CASSEREEQPQHF.

The rearrangement uses TRBV9 and TRBJ2-2; D is ambiguous. The CDR3 is 13 residues long. CDR1 is SGDLS and CDR2 is YYNGEE in the germline V gene. V was trimmed by 2 bases and J by 5 bases, leaving 7 bases between them. For the CDR3, the DNA is TGTGCCAGCAGCGTGGGCAGTACCGGGGAGCTGTTTTTT. The encoded protein is CASSVGSTGELFF.

The chain employs TRBV19 and TRBJ2-7; 7 nucleotides align to TRBD1. Germline values: CDR1 LNHDA, CDR2 SQIVND (reference sequence). The CDR3 sequence is 14 residues long. The J segment lost 3 bases and the V segment lost 5 bases, leaving 7 bases of the junction unmatched. In nucleotides, the CDR3 is TGTGCCAGTAGTTTTTCCCGGGACAGCTACGAGCAGTACTTC. It specifies CASSFSRDSYEQYF.

V gene TRBV2 combines with J gene TRBJ2-7; D is possibly TRBD1 (6 bases). The CDR3 is made up of 12 amino acids. V lost 8 bases and J lost 4, with 12 bases in between. Germline-derived CDR1 and CDR2 are SNHLY and FYNNEI. This CDR3 reads CASGYRVYEQYF. The CDR3 nucleotides read TGTGCCAGCGGGTACAGGGTTTACGAGCAGTACTTC.

The chain has TRBV18 and TRBJ2-1; 7 bases fit TRBD1. Germline CDR1 KGHSH, CDR2 LQKENI. The trim removed 6 bases at V and 8 bases at J, leaving 4 bases unmatched. CDR3 length: 12 residues. The CDR3 DNA reads as TGTGCCAGCTCGGCCCAGGGGGATGAGCAGTTCTTC. Its translation is CASSAQGDEQFF. Supplemented by reference TRBV18 and TRBJ2-1, the full variable domain reads NAGVMQNPRHLVRRRGQEARLRCSPMKGHSHVYWYRQLPEEGLKFMVYLQKENIIDESGMPKERFSAEFPKEGPSILRIQQVVRGDSAAYFCASSAQGDEQFFGPGTRLTVL.

The rearrangement links TRBV5-4 to TRBJ1-4; 7 nucleotides match TRBD1. Per germline, CDR1 SGHNT and CDR2 YYREEE (reference sequence). CDR3 size: 17 residues. V trimming: 0 bases; J trimming: 0 bases; junction bases outside the gene matches: 5. CDR3 in DNA: TGTGCCAGCAGCTTGGGGACAGGCGGGTCAACTAATGAAAAACTGTTTTTT. Its translation: CASSLGTGGSTNEKLFF.

This clone was detected only once. The V gene is TRBV7-2, the J gene TRBJ1-2; weak D call: TRBD1 (5 bases). Trimming pared 5 bases from V and 8 bases from J, leaving 15 bases between. This CDR3 has 13 amino acids. Germline V lookup: CDR1 SGHTA, CDR2 FQGNSA. CDR3 nucleotide sequence: TGTGCCAGCAGCCCGGGGGTCGGGGCCGGCTACACCTTC. Amino acid sequence: CASSPGVGAGYTF.

The chain uses TRBV4-3 and TRBJ1-4, with a possible D match to TRBD1 (6 bases). The CDR3 is 16 residues long. Deletions cut 3 bases from V and 4 bases from J, with 15 bases between. The germline CDR1 and CDR2 sequences are LGHNA and YSLEER. The CDR3 DNA follows: TGCGCCAGCAGCCAGGCCGCGACAGGTTTTAATGAAAAACTGTTTTTT. Protein: CASSQAATGFNEKLFF.

The table lists this clone with many counts. The chain is built from TRBV19 and TRBJ2-3; maybe TRBD2 (7 bases). CDR1 is LNHDA, CDR2 SQIVND, per germline (reference sequence). The CDR3 extends over 16 amino acids. With 6 bases removed from V and 4 bases from J, the gap between germline ends came to 20 bases. For the CDR3, the DNA is TGTGCCAGTAGCCTAAGGGAGGGGGTGGTGGCAGATACGCAGTATTTT. Amino acid sequence: CASSLREGVVADTQYF.

This chain uses TRBV15 with TRBJ1-5, with D tentatively TRBD1 (5 bases). Between the trimmed V and J ends, which lost 4 bases and 3 bases, there was a span of 16 bases. The CDR3 consists of 16 residues. Germline V gene sequence: CDR1 LNHNV, CDR2 YYDKDF (reference sequence). The CDR3 coding sequence is TGTGCCACCAGCACAGACCTCAGACAGAACAATCAGCCCCAGCATTTT. Amino acid sequence: CATSTDLRQNNQPQHF.

The chain links TRBV30 to TRBJ1-2, with D possibly TRBD1 on 6 matching bases. V was cut by 0 bases and J by 10 bases, with 15 bases left in between. Germline V gene sequence: CDR1 GTSNPN, CDR2 SVGIG (reference sequence). The CDR3 is 13 amino acids. CDR3 sequence: CAWSVRVGGVYTF. CDR3 DNA: TGTGCCTGGAGTGTACGTGTAGGGGGTGTCTACACCTTC.

The chain recombines TRBV19 with TRBJ1-2; weak D call: TRBD1 (5 bases). Germline V gene lookup returns CDR1 LNHDA and CDR2 SQIVND (reference sequence). This CDR3 is 15 amino acids long. The ends were cut back, 3 bases at V and 4 bases at J, with 15 bases in the middle. The CDR3 coding sequence is TGTGCCAGTAGTATGTATCAGCAGGGCGGCTATGGCTACACCTTC. Protein: CASSMYQQGGYGYTF. The full variable domain, in which reference TRBV19 and TRBJ1-2 provide the parts outside the CDR3, is DGGITQSPKYLFRKEGQNVTLSCEQNLNHDAMYWYRQDPGQGLRLIYYSQIVNDFQKGDIAEGYSVSREKKESFPLTVTSAQKNPTAFYLCASSMYQQGGYGYTFGSGTRLTVV.

Concerning this clone: Mismatch with germline at one junction end may stem from a read error. The V call is TRBV30, the J call TRBJ2-4; 8 bases align to TRBD1. Germline CDR1 GTSNPN, CDR2 SVGIG (reference sequence). The CDR3 sequence is 11 residues long. In DNA, the CDR3 is TGTGCCTGGAGTGTACAGGACAGGGAAGAGTTC. This encodes CAWSVQDREEF.

The rearrangement links TRBV6-5 to TRBJ1-5; D gene ambiguous. Germline CDR1 and CDR2: MNHEY and SVGAGI. CDR3 length: 13 amino acids. The V end was cut by 6 bases, the J end by 6 bases, with 12 bases between. CDR3 loop: CASSPGVGQPQHF. The CDR3 DNA follows: TGTGCCAGCAGCCCCGGAGTCGGTCAGCCCCAGCATTTT.

This chain connects TRBV29-1 to TRBJ2-6; 7 bases line up with TRBD2. The CDR3 has 15 residues. V lost 0 bases and J lost 9; bases outside the gene matches: 8. CDR1 SQVTM and CDR2 ANQGSEA come from the germline V gene. CDR3 in DNA: TGCAGCGTTGAAGAGGGGGGGGGTGGTGGCAACGTCCTGACTTTC. This codes for CSVEEGGGGGNVLTF.

The rearrangement joins TRBV4-3 to TRBJ2-2; TRBD2 agrees at 8 bases. V was clipped by 1 base and J by 3 bases; unmatched bases: 4. Germline assignment: CDR1 LGHNA and CDR2 YSLEER. This CDR3 region has 16 residues. The CDR3 DNA follows: TGCGCCAGCAGCCAAGTTGAGCGGGGGCACACCGGGGAGCTGTTTTTT. It translates to CASSQVERGHTGELFF.